This T cell receptor (beta chain) was sequenced in a study of T cell changes during pregnancy in multiple sclerosis. The CDR3 runs 13 residues. V was cut by 7 bases and J by 7 bases, with 14 bases left in between. Per germline, CDR1 MNHEY and CDR2 SVGAGI. Generated by immunoSEQ multiplex PCR, the TCRdb table keeps only in-frame clones and is missing some. The table lists about 38,000 clones, 88% of them singletons. The origin of this receptor is a female donor with multiple sclerosis, enrolled in a pregnancy study. The chain joins TRBV6-5 to TRBJ1-5; TRBD1 is a possible D gene (5 bases). Sequencing used CD8+ T cells from peripheral blood mononuclear cells, obtained in the third trimester of pregnancy. CDR3 amino acids: CASICGGDQPQHF. The DNA for the CDR3 is TGTGCCAGCATTTGCGGGGGGGACCAGCCCCAGCATTTT.